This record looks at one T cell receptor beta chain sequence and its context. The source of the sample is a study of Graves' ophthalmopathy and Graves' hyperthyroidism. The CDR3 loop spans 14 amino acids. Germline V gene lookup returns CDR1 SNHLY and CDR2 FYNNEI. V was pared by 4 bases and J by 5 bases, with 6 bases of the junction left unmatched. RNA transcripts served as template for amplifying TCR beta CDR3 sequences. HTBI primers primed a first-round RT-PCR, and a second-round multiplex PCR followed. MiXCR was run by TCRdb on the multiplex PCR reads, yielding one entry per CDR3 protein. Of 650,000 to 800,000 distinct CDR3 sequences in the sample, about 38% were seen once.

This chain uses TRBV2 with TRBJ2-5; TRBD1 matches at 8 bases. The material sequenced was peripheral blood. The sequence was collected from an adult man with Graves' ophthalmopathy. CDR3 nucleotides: TGTGCCAGCAGTGGGACAGGGAGTGGGGAGACCCAGTACTTC. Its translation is CASSGTGSGETQYF.